This TCR beta chain came from a study of blood T cell repertoires in COVID-19. In the study overall: Researchers got acute and convalescent COVID-19 samples from the United States, Italy and Spain. T cells, B-cell-depleted T cells, or PBMCs provided the cDNA or gDNA that served as material.

As originally analysed: Amplification of reference gene primers provided the estimated nucleated cell counts. Method: immunoSEQ multiplex PCR; TCRdb's copy keeps in-frame clones and lacks some. That table supplies the V and J calls and clone size; D and trimming were determined from the DNA. This sample carries 60,000 to 85,000 clones, 80% to 90% of them seen once, and the ten largest clones take 4.5% to 5%. CDR3 size: 12 residues. V was clipped by 6 bases and J by 0 bases, with 6 bases between them. CDR1 and CDR2 from the germline V gene are MNHEY and SMNVEV (reference sequence). The TCR was taken from a woman aged 45-65 years with active COVID-19. The chain joins TRBV27 to TRBJ2-7; a possible D gene is TRBD2 (5 bases). The sequencing sample was made of peripheral blood. As DNA, the CDR3 is TGTGCCAGCAGGGACTTCTCCTACGAGCAGTACTTC. This translates into CASRDFSYEQYF.